This T cell receptor (beta chain) was sequenced for a study of spatial heterogeneity in lung cancer. Study conclusions and caveats: The study found ubiquitous expanded tumor TCRs in blood more at resection than follow-up.

Specified time point: blood at routine non-recurrence follow-up after resection. A word on this clonotype: As yet, its antigen is unknown.

There are 15 residues in the CDR3. The junction had 6 bases not matched to a gene; V was cut back by 5 bases and J by 7 bases. TCRdb ran MiXCR on the 5' RACE reads and lists one entry per CDR3 protein. Among 110,000 or so distinct CDR3 sequences listed, under 14% were seen once. The sequenced sample was PBMCs, obtained at follow-up. The chain carries TRBV12-3 or TRBV12-4 and TRBJ2-1, with 12 nucleotides matching TRBD1. This TCR was recovered from a female donor with early-stage non-small cell lung cancer. CDR3 residues: CASSPGQGARNEQFF. Written as DNA, the CDR3 is TGTGCCAGCAGTCCGGGACAGGGGGCGAGGAATGAGCAGTTCTTC.